The subject of this entry is one T cell receptor beta chain. The sample comes from a study of blood T cell repertoires in COVID-19. V was clipped by 5 bases and J by 1 base, with 8 bases between them. Looked up from germline, CDR1 is MNHNY and CDR2 is SVGAGI (reference sequence). The CDR3 runs 13 residues. TCRdb's table, derived via immunoSEQ multiplex PCR, lists solely in-frame clones and lacks some. Counted here are approximately 170,000 clones, approximately 90% occurring once; the ten biggest clones make up about 1.1%. The chain recombines TRBV6-6 with TRBJ1-1, with D possibly TRBD1 on 5 matching bases. The receptor comes from a man aged 25 to 40 with acute or convalescent COVID-19. The material sequenced was peripheral blood. CDR3 DNA: TGTGCCAGCAGTCACACAGGGAACACTGAAGCTTTCTTT. Encoded protein: CASSHTGNTEAFF.